This T cell receptor beta chain is drawn from a study of T cell repertoires in cytomegalovirus infection. Study-wide context: TCR beta signatures that were public indicated CMV infection and matching HLA type. General study points: CMV-specific TCR beta clonotypes restricted by HLA-C were the ones dominating the ex vivo response.

CDR1 and CDR2 from the germline V gene are SGHTA and FQGTGA. The CDR3 extends over 16 amino acids. V shed 2 bases and J shed 11 bases, with 23 bases lying between them. TCRdb reprocessed the reads with MiXCR, giving one entry per CDR3 protein. The data hold some 130,000 distinct CDR3 sequences, with roughly 9% observed a single time. This clonotype has a count of ten or more. The antigen is unknown. This receptor was obtained from a human donor in good health (CMV status not recorded). Some clones in this sample may be carry-over from other donors' samples. This chain links TRBV7-3 with TRBJ2-3; weak D call: TRBD1 (6 bases). The sequencing sample was made of PBMCs. The CDR3 DNA sequence: TGTGCCAGCAGCTTAGAGCCATTGCAGGGGAGAACAGGGCAGTATTTT. Its translation: CASSLEPLQGRTGQYF.